This TCR beta chain was sequenced for a study of blood T cell repertoires in COVID-19. Looking at the study overall: COVID-19 samples, acute and convalescent, were from the United States, Italy and Spain. Sources were T cells, B-cell-depleted T cells, or PBMCs; the material itself was cDNA or gDNA.

Between the trimmed V and J ends, which lost 6 bases and 2 bases, there was a span of 9 bases. The CDR3 loop spans 13 amino acids. Germline-derived CDR1 and CDR2 are LNHDA and SQIVND (reference sequence). Authors' processing steps: How many nucleated cells were present was estimated from reference gene primer amplification. The data were produced by immunoSEQ multiplex PCR, yet TCRdb's version contains in-frame clones alone and is incomplete. V, J and clone size are taken as reported in that table, and D and trimming were inferred from the DNA itself. The sample contains a few hundred thousand clones, around 87% of which appear only once.

The J gene is TRBJ2-3, the V gene TRBV19, with D unresolved. Sample: peripheral blood. The source of this sequence is a human donor in a cohort sampled during active COVID-19. CDR3 in amino acids: CASSADSTDTQYF. CDR3 DNA: TGTGCCAGTAGCGCGGATTCCACAGATACGCAGTATTTT.